One and the same sample provided the 32 T cell receptor beta chains below, sequenced in a study of CD4 T cells in relation to SARS-CoV-2 and coronaviruses. The unexposed donors gave CD4+ T cells in about 2011-2018, prior to COVID-19. After ten to eleven days of culture, CD4+ T cells were isolated. Their cognate antigens are unknown. The table came from immunoSEQ multiplex PCR; TCRdb's copy has only in-frame clones and leaves some out. Of 20,000 to 25,000 clones in the sample, 74% were seen once. Sequenced material: CD4+ T cells from PBMCs, cultured in vitro. The receptors originated from a human donor in good health.

This clone was seen only a few times. V is TRBV14 and J is TRBJ2-1; 7 bases align to TRBD2. The CDR3 consists of 12 residues. V shed 4 bases, J shed 8 bases, and the junction held 2 bases outside the gene matches. Germline CDR1 SGHDN, CDR2 FVKESK. CDR3 sequence: CASSRGGDEQFF. The CDR3 DNA reads as TGTGCCAGCAGCCGGGGGGGAGATGAGCAGTTCTTC.

In DNA form, the CDR3 reads TGTGCCAGCAGCCCCGGGACAGGTACGACCTACGAGCAGTACTTC. As protein: CASSPGTGTTYEQYF. The chain has TRBV7-9 and TRBJ2-7, with 8 bases aligning to TRBD1. Germline values: CDR1 SEHNR, CDR2 FQNEAQ (reference sequence). The CDR3 totals 15 residues. V shed 5 bases, J shed 2 bases, and the junction held 8 bases outside the gene matches. The full variable domain, rest sourced from reference TRBV7-9 and TRBJ2-7, is DTGVSQNPRHKITKRGQNVTFRCDPISEHNRLYWYRQTLGQGPEFLTYFQNEAQLEKSRLLSDRFSAERPKGSFSTLEIQRTEQGDSAMYLCASSPGTGTTYEQYFGPGTRLTVT.

The chain employs TRBV4-1 and TRBJ2-1; D call uncertain. Trimming pared 0 bases from V and 3 bases from J, leaving 12 bases between. Per germline, CDR1 MGHRA and CDR2 YSYEKL. The length of the CDR3 is 16 residues. The CDR3 nucleotides are TGCGCCAGCAGCCAAGACCCGATTCCGGGCTACAATGAGCAGTTCTTC. Its translation: CASSQDPIPGYNEQFF.

J is TRBJ2-1 and V is TRBV24-1; 11 bases map to TRBD2. J was trimmed by 8 bases and V by 6 bases; bases with no gene match: 8. Germline CDR1 and CDR2: KGHDR and SFDVKD. CDR3 length: 15 amino acids. The CDR3, as DNA: TGTGCCACCAGTTGGGCTAGCGGGAGGACGGATGAGCAGTTCTTC. This sequence encodes CATSWASGRTDEQFF.

The chain uses TRBV11-3 and TRBJ2-3; D unresolved. The CDR3 runs to 14 residues. In germline, CDR1 is SGHNT, CDR2 YENEEA. V lost 5 bases and J 4 bases, leaving 13 bases between the germline ends. The DNA of the CDR3 is TGTGCCAGCAGCGTCATGAGTAGTTCAGATACGCAGTATTTT. Protein sequence: CASSVMSSSDTQYF.

This clone was seen a few times. The J gene is TRBJ1-2, the V gene TRBV6-1; D perhaps matches TRBD1 (5 bases). V was trimmed by 2 bases and J by 2 bases, leaving 12 bases between them. Germline V CDR1 and CDR2: MNHNS, SASEGT. The CDR3 is made up of 15 amino acids. The CDR3 DNA reads as TGTGCCAGCAGTGAACAGGGAGCCTTGAACTATGGCTACACCTTC. This codes for CASSEQGALNYGYTF.

This clone was picked up one time. V gene TRBV18 combines with J gene TRBJ2-1; D unresolved. CDR1 and CDR2 (germline): KGHSH, LQKENI. The CDR3 runs 13 residues. V lost 0 bases and J lost 7, with 7 bases in between. The CDR3 DNA is TGTGCCAGCTCACCACCGAGCGCGAATGAGCAGTTCTTC. This gives the protein CASSPPSANEQFF.

Only a few counts were recorded for this clone. The chain couples TRBV5-1 to TRBJ1-4; D gene uncertain. Germline V CDR1 and CDR2: SGHRS, YFSETQ. The CDR3 has 14 amino acids. Between the trimmed V and J ends, which lost 1 base and 7 bases, there was a span of 11 bases. CDR3 coding DNA: TGCGCCAGCAGCTTGAAGGGATCCTCTGAAAAACTGTTTTTT. It encodes CASSLKGSSEKLFF.

In its sample, this clone is large. The rearrangement uses TRBV18 and TRBJ2-3, with D uncertain. The CDR3 is 12 residues long. Per germline, CDR1 KGHSH and CDR2 LQKENI. Trimming stripped 5 bases from V and 2 bases from J, with 5 bases between. For the CDR3, the DNA is TGTGCCAGCTCAACCTACACAGATACGCAGTATTTT. Translation: CASSTYTDTQYF.

The chain joins TRBV18 to TRBJ2-3, with D tentatively TRBD1 (5 bases). The length of the CDR3 is 15 residues. Trimming took off 6 bases at V and 1 base at J, with 14 bases between the two ends. CDR1 KGHSH and CDR2 LQKENI come from the germline V gene. CDR3 sequence reads: CASSLRQPRTDTQYF. The CDR3 region has the DNA TGTGCCAGCTCTCTTAGACAGCCGCGCACAGATACGCAGTATTTT.

The chain has TRBV29-1 and TRBJ2-7; a possible D gene is TRBD1 (6 bases). The CDR3 loop spans 12 amino acids. Germline CDR1 and CDR2: SQVTM and ANQGSEA. Trimming removed 1 base from V and 9 bases from J, with 13 bases in between. This CDR3 is CSVEVLRRGQYF. The CDR3 nucleotides read TGCAGCGTTGAAGTCTTGCGCAGGGGGCAGTACTTC.

The genes are TRBV7-9 and TRBJ2-1, with a possible D match to TRBD1 (5 bases). The CDR3 runs to 15 residues. Trimming pared 1 base from V and 3 bases from J, leaving 10 bases between. The germline CDR1 and CDR2 sequences are SEHNR and FQNEAQ (reference sequence). CDR3 nucleotide sequence: TGTGCCAGCAGCTTAGTGACAGCAGACTACAATGAGCAGTTCTTC. This codes for CASSLVTADYNEQFF. The entire variable domain, with the rest obtained from reference TRBV7-9 and TRBJ2-1, is as follows: DTGVSQNPRHKITKRGQNVTFRCDPISEHNRLYWYRQTLGQGPEFLTYFQNEAQLEKSRLLSDRFSAERPKGSFSTLEIQRTEQGDSAMYLCASSLVTADYNEQFFGPGTRLTVL.

This chain joins TRBV27 and TRBJ1-6; D remains unclear. With 6 bases removed from V and 2 bases from J, the gap between germline ends came to 5 bases. CDR3 length: 13 amino acids. Looked up from germline, CDR1 is MNHEY and CDR2 is SMNVEV (reference sequence). The CDR3 DNA reads TGTGCCAGCAGCAAACCCTATAATTCACCCCTCCACTTT. This codes for CASSKPYNSPLHF.

This clone is categorized as medium-sized. The chain employs TRBV7-9 and TRBJ2-5; the D gene is possibly TRBD1 (5 bases). The CDR3 runs to 16 residues. The germline V gene encodes CDR1 SEHNR and CDR2 FQNEAQ (reference sequence). The V end was cut by 1 base, the J end by 2 bases, with 14 bases between. This CDR3 reads CASSLGVGARQETQYF. The CDR3 region has the DNA TGTGCCAGCAGCTTAGGAGTAGGGGCGAGACAAGAGACCCAGTACTTC.

The chain combines TRBV19 with TRBJ1-5; D may be TRBD1 (5 bases). The CDR3 has 18 residues. Germline loops: CDR1 LNHDA, CDR2 SQIVND (reference sequence). The V gene lost 4 bases and the J gene lost 3 bases, with 22 bases spanning the gap. Here the CDR3 DNA reads TGTGCCAGTAGTAGTGGGGTTCGATCAGGGTATCTCAATCAGCCCCAGCATTTT. Translation: CASSSGVRSGYLNQPQHF.

This clone was recorded a few times. The CDR3 sequence: CASSYRTGNTGELFF. The CDR3, as DNA: TGTGCCAGCAGCTACCGGACAGGAAACACCGGGGAGCTGTTTTTT. V usage is TRBV11-3 and J usage is TRBJ2-2; 7 positions match TRBD1. The CDR3 contains 15 residues. Losses at the gene ends were 4 bases for V and 2 bases for J; bases not matched to a gene: 4. Germline V lookup: CDR1 SGHNT, CDR2 YENEEA.

V and J are TRBV5-1 and TRBJ2-3; D uncertain. The CDR3 covers 13 residues. The V gene's germline CDR1 is SGHRS and CDR2 YFSETQ. V lost 0 bases, J lost 8 bases, and 10 bases lay in between. The CDR3 DNA reads TGCGCCAGCAGCTTGGCAGGTCGCTCTACGCAGTATTTT. This translates into CASSLAGRSTQYF.

The rearrangement links TRBV9 to TRBJ1-6; possible D gene TRBD1, 5 bases. The CDR3 totals 13 residues. Per germline, CDR1 SGDLS and CDR2 YYNGEE. V was shortened by 4 bases and J by 8 bases, with 10 bases between the two germline ends. For the CDR3, the DNA is TGTGCCAGCAGCAAGGGGATCTATTCACCCCTCCACTTT. It specifies CASSKGIYSPLHF.

The chain has TRBV19 and TRBJ1-1; D remains ambiguous. The V end was cut by 7 bases, the J end by 4 bases, with 7 bases between. The CDR3 sequence is 11 residues long. In germline, CDR1 is LNHDA, CDR2 SQIVND (reference sequence). The CDR3: CASNDFTEAFF. CDR3 nucleotide sequence: TGTGCCAGTAATGATTTCACTGAAGCTTTCTTT.

This sequence joins TRBV15 and TRBJ2-7; D gene unclear. This CDR3 spans 17 amino acids. V was clipped by 0 bases and J by 0 bases, with 15 bases between them. Germline-derived CDR1 and CDR2 are LNHNV and YYDKDF (reference sequence). The CDR3, as DNA: TGTGCCACCAGCAGAGATCGTGGGGTATCGATCTCCTACGAGCAGTACTTC. Translation gives CATSRDRGVSISYEQYF.

The CDR3 here is CASSRLAGTYNEQFF. The CDR3 DNA sequence: TGTGCCAGCAGTAGACTAGCGGGTACCTACAATGAGCAGTTCTTC. J is TRBJ2-1 and V is TRBV27; the match to TRBD2 covers 10 bases. CDR1 and CDR2 (germline): MNHEY, SMNVEV (reference sequence). CDR3 length: 15 residues. V lost 5 bases and J lost 2; bases outside the gene matches: 3.

V usage is TRBV27 and J usage is TRBJ2-4; a possible D gene is TRBD1 (6 bases). Germline assignment: CDR1 MNHEY and CDR2 SMNVEV (reference sequence). With 5 bases removed from V and 7 bases from J, the gap between germline ends came to 18 bases. CDR3 length equals 15 residues. Written as DNA, the CDR3 is TGTGCCAGCAGTCGCCTGGGGGCAGGGGATAACATTCAGTACTTC. Its translation: CASSRLGAGDNIQYF.

This clone was counted between two and nine times. This rearrangement joins TRBV25-1 to TRBJ1-6, with 10 bases identical to TRBD1. The germline CDR1 and CDR2 sequences are MGHDK and SYGVNS. J gave up 7 bases and V 3 bases, and 0 bases lay outside the gene matches. The CDR3 totals 14 residues. The CDR3 is CASSEDRGNSPLHF. The DNA of the CDR3 is TGTGCCAGCAGTGAGGACAGGGGGAATTCACCCCTCCACTTT.

The gene calls are TRBV30 and TRBJ2-3; TRBD2 might be the D (6 bases). The CDR3 covers 15 residues. Germline values: CDR1 GTSNPN, CDR2 SVGIG (reference sequence). V gave up 7 bases and J gave up 0 bases, with 17 bases separating them. DNA of the CDR3: TGTGCCTCCACCCCCGGGAGCAGGAGCACAGATACGCAGTATTTT. Translated: CASTPGSRSTDTQYF. The whole variable domain, remainder taken from reference TRBV30 and TRBJ2-3, is SQTIHQWPATLVQPVGSPLSLECTVEGTSNPNLYWYRQAAGRGLQLLFYSVGIGQISSEVPQNLSASRPQDRQFILSSKKLLLSDSGFYLCASTPGSRSTDTQYFGPGTRLTVL.

This clone was counted only a few times. The chain has TRBV24-1 and TRBJ1-5; TRBD1 matches 8 bases. J gave up 5 bases and V 10 bases, and 9 bases lay outside the gene matches. This CDR3 contains 14 residues. In germline, CDR1 is KGHDR, CDR2 SFDVKD. The CDR3 loop reads CATQGGQGYQPQHF. The CDR3 DNA follows: TGTGCCACGCAAGGAGGACAGGGCTATCAGCCCCAGCATTTT.

The chain links TRBV5-6 to TRBJ1-5; D might be TRBD1 (5 bases). The CDR3 length is 16 residues. The V gene's germline CDR1 is SGHDT and CDR2 YYEEEE. Trimming took off 0 bases at V and 3 bases at J, with 13 bases between the two ends. The CDR3 DNA reads as TGTGCCAGCAGCTTGGGGGGGGGAGGGTTCAATCAGCCCCAGCATTTT. This translates into CASSLGGGGFNQPQHF. Supplemented by reference TRBV5-6 and TRBJ1-5, the full variable domain reads DAGVTQSPTHLIKTRGQQVTLRCSPKSGHDTVSWYQQALGQGPQFIFQYYEEEERQRGNFPDRFSGHQFPNYSSELNVNALLLGDSALYLCASSLGGGGFNQPQHFGDGTRLSIL.

The chain employs TRBV12-5 and TRBJ2-7; 8 positions match TRBD2. The CDR3 sequence is 13 residues long. CDR1 LGHNT and CDR2 FRNRAP come from the germline V gene. Losses at the gene ends were 6 bases for V and 7 bases for J; bases not matched to a gene: 8. CDR3 coding DNA: TGTGCTAGTGGCCCTTCGGGGGGGCGAGAGCAGTACTTC. This gives the protein CASGPSGGREQYF.

V is TRBV10-3 and J is TRBJ1-2; possible D gene TRBD1, 5 bases. V was trimmed by 8 bases and J by 1 base, leaving 14 bases between them. Germline CDR1 is ENHRY and CDR2 is SYGVKD. The CDR3 has 14 amino acids. The CDR3 DNA sequence: TGTGCCATCGGCCGAGATGACAGTAACTATGGCTACACCTTC. Translating gives CAIGRDDSNYGYTF.

CDR3 in DNA: TGCGCCAGCAGCTCGCAGGGTGGACTCTTTGGCTACACCTTC. Translating it yields CASSSQGGLFGYTF. The chain links TRBV5-1 to TRBJ1-2; TRBD1 is a possible D gene (5 bases). The CDR3 runs to 14 residues. The germline V gene encodes CDR1 SGHRS and CDR2 YFSETQ. The germline V and J ends were trimmed by 3 bases and 7 bases, with 16 bases remaining between them.

The gene calls are TRBV19 and TRBJ1-5, with TRBD1 identical over 10 bases. The CDR3 sequence is 15 residues long. Germline V gene data show CDR1 as LNHDA and CDR2 as SQIVND (reference sequence). J was trimmed by 4 bases and V by 7 bases; bases with no gene match: 7. The CDR3 protein is CASKDRGRTNQPQHF. Here the CDR3 DNA reads TGTGCCAGTAAAGACAGGGGGCGAACAAATCAGCCCCAGCATTTT. The whole variable domain, remainder taken from reference TRBV19 and TRBJ1-5, is DGGITQSPKYLFRKEGQNVTLSCEQNLNHDAMYWYRQDPGQGLRLIYYSQIVNDFQKGDIAEGYSVSREKKESFPLTVTSAQKNPTAFYLCASKDRGRTNQPQHFGDGTRLSIL.

This sequence joins TRBV9 and TRBJ1-1; TRBD1 might be the D (5 bases). Germline lookup yields CDR1 SGDLS and CDR2 YYNGEE. V lost 0 bases and J lost 10, with 13 bases in between. The CDR3 length is 13 residues. The chain's CDR3 is CASSVDGTGTAFF. The CDR3 nucleotides are TGTGCCAGCAGCGTAGATGGTACTGGGACAGCTTTCTTT.

J is TRBJ1-4 and V is TRBV6-5; no clear D. Germline V CDR1 and CDR2: MNHEY, SVGAGI. There are 14 residues in the CDR3. V was cut by 8 bases and J by 2 bases, with 12 bases left in between. The CDR3 DNA is TGTGCCAGCGCGTTCGGGAGGACTAATGAAAAACTGTTTTTT. Amino acids: CASAFGRTNEKLFF.